This T cell receptor beta chain was recovered during a study of blood T cell repertoires in COVID-19 (dated by TCRdb to 2018 to 2021). About the study as a whole: The collaborator samples originated in the United States, Italy and Spain and spanned the acute and convalescent phases of COVID-19. The prospective study material was composed of cDNA or gDNA derived from T cells, B-cell-depleted T cells, or PBMCs. Deeply sampled blood TCRbeta repertoires from subjects exposed to, actively infected with, or recovered from COVID-19 were included in the dataset. The repertoires were released in a freely available public database meant as a resource for research on the immune response to SARS-CoV-2. The samples were drawn from the first 160 participants of the ongoing ImmuneRACE study and from over 950 subjects provided by 6 global collaborators. The sample metadata nearly always contained a de-identified subject ID, COVID-19 status, age in years and sex. HLA class I and class II types, where available, came from metadata supplied by the sample provider rather than from assay-based typing.

The germline V gene (reference sequence) provides CDR1 LGHDT and CDR2 YNNKEL. The germline V end is reduced by 2 bases and the J end by 6 bases; junction bases left unmatched: 3. Spanning cysteine to phenylalanine, the CDR3 consists of 14 amino acids. CDR3 DNA only is kept here, 42 bases in frame from base 1. This clone has only one observation. The specificity of this receptor is unknown. The record has no base qualities; no much larger clone is one base away. Overall study outcomes, separate from this receptor: The amount of clinical and demographic metadata varied by source and participant and was provided uncurated.

The collaborating institutions used their own protocols to collect whole blood in K2EDTA tubes. For TCRbeta analysis, collaborators shipped samples as frozen whole blood, isolated PBMCs, or DNA extracted from either of those sample types. The immunoSEQ Assay, a bias-controlled multiplex PCR, was used to amplify TCRbeta CDR3 regions from genomic DNA. The authors' analysis ran thus. Nucleated cell counts per sample were estimated from amplification of reference gene primers within the assay. To quantify the absolute abundance of each unique TCRbeta CDR3 rearrangement, sequence reads were collapsed and filtered. For each sample, productive Simpson clonality was calculated as the square root of Simpson's diversity index over productive rearrangements. Here the immuneACCESS table is served through TCRdb, limited to in-frame sequences with V and J called. Missing clones are a known gap in these copies; in checked studies unresolved V genes cover under half, and the rest lacks a known reason. V, J and clone size are taken as reported in that table, and D and trimming were inferred from the DNA itself. This sample gives tens of thousands of clones in total; approximately 85% of them show up just once. The ten largest clones add up to under 35% of the sample.

The V and J segments used are TRBV3-1 (or the pseudogene TRBV3-2) and TRBJ2-1; TRBD2 matches 8 bases in the middle. The sequenced material came from peripheral blood. The TCR originated in a human donor in a cohort sampled during active COVID-19. The DNA reads TGTGCCAGCAGCCAAAGCGGGGGAGGCAATGAGCAGTTCTTC. This sequence encodes CASSQSGGGNEQFF.